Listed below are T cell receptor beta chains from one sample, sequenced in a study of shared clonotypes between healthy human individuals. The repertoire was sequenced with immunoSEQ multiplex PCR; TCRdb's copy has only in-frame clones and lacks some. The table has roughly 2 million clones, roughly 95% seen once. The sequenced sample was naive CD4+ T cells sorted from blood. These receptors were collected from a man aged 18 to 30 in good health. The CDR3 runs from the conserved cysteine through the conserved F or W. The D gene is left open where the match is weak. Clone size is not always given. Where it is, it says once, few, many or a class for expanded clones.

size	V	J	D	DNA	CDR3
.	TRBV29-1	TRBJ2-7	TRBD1	TGCAGCACCCGACAGGGGCCTTCCTACGAGCAGTACTTC	CSTRQGPSYEQYF
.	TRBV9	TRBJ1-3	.	TGTGCCAGCAGCAGCTTGAGTGGAAACACCATATATTTT	CASSSLSGNTIYF
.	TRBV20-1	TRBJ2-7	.	TGCAGTGCTACACAGACCTACGAGCAGTACTTC	CSATQTYEQYF
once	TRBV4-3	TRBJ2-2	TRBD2	TGCGCCAGCAGCCAAGAAGGTCTAGCGGGGACAACCGGGGAGCTGTTTTTT	CASSQEGLAGTTGELFF
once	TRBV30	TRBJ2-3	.	TGTGCCTGGAGTACCCCAGATACGCAGTATTTT	CAWSTPDTQYF
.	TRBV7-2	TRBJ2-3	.	TGTGCCAGCAGCTTAGATGGGGCGGGGTACACAGATACGCAGTATTTT	CASSLDGAGYTDTQYF
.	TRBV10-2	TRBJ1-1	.	TGCGCCAGCAGTGACCTGGGAACGGGTGCTTTCTTT	CASSDLGTGAFF
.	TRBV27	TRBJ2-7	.	TGTGCCAGCAGTTTACTGTGGGAGAACTACGAGCAGTACTTC	CASSLLWENYEQYF
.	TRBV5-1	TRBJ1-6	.	TGCGCCAGCAGCCAAGGGCAGGACAGTTCACCCCTCCACTTT	CASSQGQDSSPLHF
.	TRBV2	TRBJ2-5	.	TGTGCCAGCACCAGAGCAGGGTGGGGAGAGACCCAGTACTTC	CASTRAGWGETQYF
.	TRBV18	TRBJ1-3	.	TGTGCCAGCTCACCAAATTCTGACAGACCCTCTGGAAACACCATATATTTT	CASSPNSDRPSGNTIYF
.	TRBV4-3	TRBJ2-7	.	TGCGCCAGCAGCCAAGACAGGTCCGCCTACGAGCAGTACTTC	CASSQDRSAYEQYF
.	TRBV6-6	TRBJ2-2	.	TGTGCCAGCAGTCGTCACGGCACATTCGGGGAGCTGTTTTTT	CASSRHGTFGELFF
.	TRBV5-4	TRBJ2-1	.	TGTGCCAGCAGCCCTGGCGGGTGGGGGCAGTTCTTC	CASSPGGWGQFF
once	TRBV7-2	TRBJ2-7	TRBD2	TGTGCCAGCAGCCGAACCGGGACTAGCGGCTCAGAGCAGTACTTC	CASSRTGTSGSEQYF
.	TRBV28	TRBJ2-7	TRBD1	TGTGCCAGCACAGGGGGCGCCTTATACGAGCAGTACTTC	CASTGGALYEQYF
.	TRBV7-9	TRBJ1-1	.	TGTGCCAGCAGCTTAGTTTGGCGGGGCACTGAAGCTTTCTTT	CASSLVWRGTEAFF
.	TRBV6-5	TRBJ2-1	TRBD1	TGTGCCAGCAGCCCGGGACAGGCGAGGTACAATGAGCAGTTCTTC	CASSPGQARYNEQFF
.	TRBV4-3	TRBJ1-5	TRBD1	TGCGCCAGCAGCCAAGGGTACGGAACAGGGGTGAATCAGCCCCAGCATTTT	CASSQGYGTGVNQPQHF
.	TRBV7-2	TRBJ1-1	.	TGTGCCAGCAGCTTAGGGGGTTGGGACACTGAAGCTTTCTTT	CASSLGGWDTEAFF
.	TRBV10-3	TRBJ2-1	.	TGTGCCATCAGTGAGTCTGGACCGTACAATGAGCAGTTCTTC	CAISESGPYNEQFF
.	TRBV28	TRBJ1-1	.	TGTGCCAGCAGTTTACTCCTGAACACTGAAGCTTTCTTT	CASSLLLNTEAFF
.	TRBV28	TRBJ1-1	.	TGTGCCAGCAGTTTTAGGGCTACTAACACTGAAGCTTTCTTT	CASSFRATNTEAFF
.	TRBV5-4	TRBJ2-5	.	TGTGCCAGCAGCTTGGGACGGGGGAGCCAAGAGACCCAGTACTTC	CASSLGRGSQETQYF
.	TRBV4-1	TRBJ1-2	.	TGCGCCAGCAGCCTCAATCTCGTCTCGGGGTATGGCTACACCTTC	CASSLNLVSGYGYTF
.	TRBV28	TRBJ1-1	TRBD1	TGTGCCAGCACCGTGGGGCCGAGACAGGGGTCTTTGACTGAAGCTTTCTTT	CASTVGPRQGSLTEAFF